Below, 14 T cell receptor beta chains from the same sample are listed, as sequenced in a study of technical replicates of blood from a handful of donors. TCRdb's table, derived via immunoSEQ multiplex PCR, lists solely in-frame clones and lacks some. Among some 80,000 clones listed, approximately 94% were seen once. The sample consisted of T cells isolated from PBMCs. All receptors derive from a human donor in good health.

The rearrangement uses TRBV11-3 and TRBJ2-5; D is perhaps TRBD1 (5 bases). The CDR3 has 14 amino acids. Deletions cut 7 bases from V and 4 bases from J, with 16 bases between. Germline-derived CDR1 and CDR2 are SGHNT and YENEEA. CDR3 coding DNA: TGTGCCAGCACCCTTCCAGGGCATCGAGAGACCCAGTACTTC. This translates into CASTLPGHRETQYF. Combining the CDR3 with reference TRBV11-3 and TRBJ2-5 gives the whole variable domain EAGVVQSPRYKIIEKKQPVAFWCNPISGHNTLYWYLQNLGQGPELLIRYENEEAVDDSQLPKDRFSAERLKGVDSTLKIQPAELGDSAVYLCASTLPGHRETQYFGPGTRLLVL.

The chain combines TRBV29-1 with TRBJ2-7, with 10 bases lining up with TRBD1. The ends lost 5 bases at V and 5 bases at J; junction bases unmatched: 6. In germline, CDR1 is SQVTM, CDR2 ANQGSEA. The CDR3 totals 13 residues. CDR3 DNA sequence: TGCAGCGTTAGGACAGGGGGGCAGGACGAGCAGTACTTC. Translated, it gives CSVRTGGQDEQYF.

The rearrangement joins TRBV6-1 to TRBJ2-2; tentatively, D is TRBD2 (6 bases). V was clipped by 11 bases and J by 5 bases, with 21 bases between them. The CDR3 has 15 residues. Germline values: CDR1 MNHNS, CDR2 SASEGT. CDR3 nucleotides: TGTGCCGGAGCTACCGCGGGGCTCAGGACCGGGGAGCTGTTTTTT. Translating it yields CAGATAGLRTGELFF.

The chain carries TRBV5-5 and TRBJ1-3; D remains unclear. The CDR3 runs 19 residues. Trimming stripped 0 bases from V and 0 bases from J, with 19 bases between. Germline lookup yields CDR1 SGHKS and CDR2 YYEKEE (reference sequence). The chain's CDR3 is CASSLGSALMSDSGNTIYF. CDR3 nucleotide sequence: TGTGCCAGCAGCTTGGGAAGCGCCCTAATGTCGGACTCTGGAAACACCATATATTTT. Using reference TRBV5-5 and TRBJ1-3 for the parts outside the CDR3, the full variable domain is DAGVTQSPTHLIKTRGQQVTLRCSPISGHKSVSWYQQVLGQGPQFIFQYYEKEERGRGNFPDRFSARQFPNYSSELNVNALLLGDSALYLCASSLGSALMSDSGNTIYFGEGSWLTVV.

The chain employs TRBV9 and TRBJ1-1, with a weak D call TRBD1 (6 bases). Germline values: CDR1 SGDLS, CDR2 YYNGEE. The CDR3 is made up of 15 amino acids. The V end lost 1 base, the J end lost 5 bases, and 15 bases lay between the germline ends. The CDR3 protein is CASSVSGTGPTEAFF. The DNA of the CDR3 is TGTGCCAGCAGCGTAAGTGGCACAGGGCCAACTGAAGCTTTCTTT.

Only one count was recorded for this clone. This rearrangement joins TRBV6-5 to TRBJ2-3, with unresolved D. Germline CDR1 MNHEY, CDR2 SVGAGI. The germline V and J ends were trimmed by 2 bases and 3 bases, with 6 bases remaining between them. The CDR3 sequence is 13 residues long. CDR3: CASSYGRTDTQYF. As DNA, the CDR3 is TGTGCCAGCAGTTACGGTCGGACAGATACGCAGTATTTT.

The chain carries TRBV6-1 and TRBJ1-1; the D gene is possibly TRBD1 (6 bases). CDR1 is MNHNS and CDR2 is SASEGT in the germline V gene. The V end lost 5 bases, the J end lost 4 bases, and 14 bases lay between the germline ends. The CDR3 spans 14 residues. CDR3 nucleotides: TGTGCCAGCAGTCTCAGGGGAATGTTCACTGAAGCTTTCTTT. Translating it yields CASSLRGMFTEAFF.

V is TRBV5-6 and J is TRBJ2-3; D uncertain. The V end was cut by 0 bases, the J end by 0 bases, with 5 bases between. There are 14 residues in the CDR3. The V gene's germline CDR1 is SGHDT and CDR2 YYEEEE. CDR3: CASSLVSSTDTQYF. In DNA form, the CDR3 reads TGTGCCAGCAGCTTGGTCTCTAGCACAGATACGCAGTATTTT.

The chain employs TRBV27 and TRBJ2-3, with D perhaps matching TRBD2 (6 bases). V lost 3 bases to trimming and J lost 7 bases, with 14 bases between them. CDR3 length: 14 residues. Per the germline V gene, CDR1 is MNHEY and CDR2 is SMNVEV (reference sequence). The CDR3, as DNA: TGTGCCAGCAGTTTGGCGTCGGCGGGACATACGCAGTATTTT. Translated, it gives CASSLASAGHTQYF.

The V and J genes are TRBV5-6 and TRBJ1-1; 9 bases line up with TRBD1. From germline, CDR1 is SGHDT and CDR2 YYEEEE. V gave up 7 bases and J gave up 1 base; unmatched junction bases: 14. The CDR3 consists of 17 residues. DNA of the CDR3: TGTGCCAGCCACCACTATAATCCGGACAGGGGGAACACTGAAGCTTTCTTT. It codes for CASHHYNPDRGNTEAFF.

The chain employs TRBV6-5 and TRBJ1-1; D not resolved. With 0 bases removed from V and 0 bases from J, the gap between germline ends came to 8 bases. The CDR3 consists of 15 residues. In germline, CDR1 is MNHEY, CDR2 SVGAGI. The CDR3 is CASSYSLGMNTEAFF. CDR3 in DNA: TGTGCCAGCAGTTACTCGTTGGGCATGAACACTGAAGCTTTCTTT.

J is TRBJ1-1 and V is TRBV5-1; the D gene is possibly TRBD1 (5 bases). The CDR3 is 12 residues long. V gave up 1 base and J gave up 4 bases, with 5 bases separating them. CDR1 and CDR2 (germline): SGHRS, YFSETQ. CDR3 bases: TGCGCCAGCAGCTTGCAGGGCACTGAAGCTTTCTTT. As protein: CASSLQGTEAFF.

This chain connects TRBV5-4 to TRBJ2-1; 8 bases match TRBD2. The CDR3 contains 16 residues. Germline CDR1 reads SGHNT; CDR2 reads YYREEE (reference sequence). J was trimmed by 9 bases and V by 3 bases; bases with no gene match: 14. The CDR3 spells CASSWRDTGGDPEQFF. DNA of the CDR3: TGTGCCAGCAGCTGGAGGGATACGGGGGGGGACCCTGAGCAGTTCTTC.

This clone is a singleton in its sample. Here the CDR3 reads CASSQDGTGTYNEQFF. CDR3 nucleotides: TGCGCCAGCAGCCAAGATGGGACAGGGACTTACAATGAGCAGTTCTTC. V is TRBV4-1 and J is TRBJ2-1, with TRBD1 matching 9 bases. Germline V gives CDR1 MGHRA, CDR2 YSYEKL. J gave up 4 bases and V 0 bases, and 4 bases lay outside the gene matches. The CDR3 loop spans 16 amino acids.